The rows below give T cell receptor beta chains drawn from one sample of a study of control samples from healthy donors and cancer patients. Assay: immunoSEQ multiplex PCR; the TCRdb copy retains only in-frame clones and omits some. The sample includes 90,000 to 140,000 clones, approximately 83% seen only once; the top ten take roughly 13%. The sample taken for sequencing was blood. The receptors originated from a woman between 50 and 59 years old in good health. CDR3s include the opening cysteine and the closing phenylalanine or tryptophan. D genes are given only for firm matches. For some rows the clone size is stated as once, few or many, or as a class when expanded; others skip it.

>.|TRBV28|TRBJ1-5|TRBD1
CASSLTGQSNQPQHF
TGTGCCAGCAGTTTGACGGGACAGAGCAATCAGCCCCAGCATTTT
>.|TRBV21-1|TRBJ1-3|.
CASSLRPGHRRNSSGNTIYF
TGTGCCAGCAGCCTTCGGCCGGGACACAGAAGGAACTCCTCTGGAAACACCATATATTTT
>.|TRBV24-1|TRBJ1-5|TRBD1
CATSGGTGNQPQHF
TGTGCCACCAGTGGTGGGACAGGGAATCAGCCCCAGCATTTT
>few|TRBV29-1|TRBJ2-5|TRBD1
CSVELWGQGASSQETQYF
TGCAGCGTTGAACTTTGGGGACAGGGGGCTTCAAGCCAAGAGACCCAGTACTTC
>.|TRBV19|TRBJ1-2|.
CASSPRSIYGYTF
TGTGCCAGTAGTCCCAGGTCGATCTATGGCTACACCTTC
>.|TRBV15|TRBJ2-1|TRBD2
CATSREPLAGGGEQFF
TGTGCCACCAGCAGAGAGCCCCTAGCGGGGGGTGGTGAGCAGTTCTTC
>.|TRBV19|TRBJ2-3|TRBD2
CASSLADDSAHTQYF
TGTGCCAGTAGTCTAGCGGACGACTCAGCCCATACGCAGTATTTT
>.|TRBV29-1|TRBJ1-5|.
CSVGHNSNQPQHF
TGCAGCGTTGGGCATAATAGCAATCAGCCCCAGCATTTT
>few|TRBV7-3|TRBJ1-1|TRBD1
CASSPTGGTEAFF
TGTGCCAGCAGCCCGACAGGGGGCACTGAAGCTTTCTTT
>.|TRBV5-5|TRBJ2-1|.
CASSLPQSNEQFF
TGTGCCAGCAGCTTGCCGCAATCCAATGAGCAGTTCTTC
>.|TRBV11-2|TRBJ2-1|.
CASSLVPSLSGADEQFF
TGTGCCAGCAGCTTAGTACCCTCATTATCGGGGGCCGATGAGCAGTTCTTC
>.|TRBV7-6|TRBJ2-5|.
CASSLKSGVPEETQYF
TGTGCCAGCAGCTTAAAATCCGGGGTACCGGAAGAGACCCAGTACTTC
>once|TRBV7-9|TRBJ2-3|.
CASSWLGSTDTQYF
TGTGCCAGCAGCTGGCTGGGGAGCACAGATACGCAGTATTTT
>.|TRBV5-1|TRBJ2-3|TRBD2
CASSSIAGATDTQYF
TGCGCCAGCAGCTCTATAGCGGGGGCCACAGATACGCAGTATTTT
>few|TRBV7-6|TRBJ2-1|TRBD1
CASSLDRAVYNEQFF
TGTGCCAGCAGCCTCGACAGGGCAGTTTACAATGAGCAGTTCTTC
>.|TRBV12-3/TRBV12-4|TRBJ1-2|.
CASSGREAYGYTF
TGTGCCAGCAGTGGCAGGGAAGCCTATGGCTACACCTTC
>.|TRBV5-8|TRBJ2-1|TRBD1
CASSTGQGNNEQFF
TGTGCCAGCAGCACGGGACAGGGAAACAATGAGCAGTTCTTC
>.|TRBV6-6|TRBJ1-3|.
CASSYSETGGNTIYF
TGTGCCAGCAGTTACTCGGAGACTGGTGGAAACACCATATATTTT
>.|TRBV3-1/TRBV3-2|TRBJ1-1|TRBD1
CASSQGQGKTEAFF
TGTGCCAGCAGCCAAGGACAGGGGAAGACTGAAGCTTTCTTT
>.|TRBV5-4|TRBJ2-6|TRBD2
CASSWSGGAGANVLTF
TGTGCCAGCAGCTGGAGCGGGGGGGCTGGGGCCAACGTCCTGACTTTC
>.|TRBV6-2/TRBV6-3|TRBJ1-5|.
CASSYSPGDQPQHF
TGTGCCAGCAGTTACTCACCGGGGGATCAGCCCCAGCATTTT
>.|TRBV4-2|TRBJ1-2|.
CASSQDRGAGYGYTF
TGTGCCAGCAGCCAAGATAGGGGGGCGGGATATGGCTACACCTTC
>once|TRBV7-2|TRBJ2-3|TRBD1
CASSSSRDRSDTQYF
TGTGCCAGCAGCTCGTCCCGGGACAGGTCAGATACGCAGTATTTT
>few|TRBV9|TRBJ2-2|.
CASSVGDVTPNTGELFF
TGTGCCAGCAGCGTAGGAGACGTTACGCCGAACACCGGGGAGCTGTTTTTT
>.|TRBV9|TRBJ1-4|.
CASSVAPGINEKLFF
TGTGCCAGCAGCGTAGCTCCAGGGATAAATGAAAAACTGTTTTTT
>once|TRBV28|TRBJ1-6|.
CASSLSGNPGSPLHF
TGTGCCAGCAGTTTGTCTGGGAACCCGGGGTCACCCCTCCACTTT
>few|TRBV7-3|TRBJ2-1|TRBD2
CASSLDIGGGRFF
TGTGCCAGCAGCTTAGACATAGGCGGGGGGAGGTTCTTC
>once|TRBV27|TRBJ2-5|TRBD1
CASSLYAGQGNVQETQYF
TGTGCCAGCAGTTTATACGCAGGACAGGGAAACGTCCAAGAGACCCAGTACTTC
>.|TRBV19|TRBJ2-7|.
CASSHKGQLYEQYF
TGTGCCAGTAGCCATAAAGGCCAGCTCTACGAGCAGTACTTC
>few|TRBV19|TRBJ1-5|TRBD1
CASSITGADNQPQHF
TGTGCCAGTAGCATAACAGGGGCAGACAATCAGCCCCAGCATTTT
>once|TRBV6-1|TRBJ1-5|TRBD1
CASSASSGTGGNQPQHF
TGTGCCAGCAGTGCGAGCTCCGGGACAGGGGGCAATCAGCCCCAGCATTTT
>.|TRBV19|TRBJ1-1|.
CASSIAWGLNTEAFF
TGTGCCAGTAGTATTGCCTGGGGTTTGAACACTGAAGCTTTCTTT
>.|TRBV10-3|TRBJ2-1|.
CAITLAGSNEQFF
TGTGCCATCACCCTAGCCGGCTCCAATGAGCAGTTCTTC
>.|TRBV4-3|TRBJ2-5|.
CASSPKNWGTSQETQYF
TGCGCCAGCAGCCCGAAGAACTGGGGGACCTCCCAAGAGACCCAGTACTTC
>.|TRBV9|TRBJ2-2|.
CASSPGTRGELFF
TGTGCCAGCAGCCCAGGGACCCGCGGGGAGCTGTTTTTT
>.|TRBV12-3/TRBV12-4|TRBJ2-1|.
CASLRTAYNEQFF
TGTGCCAGCCTAAGAACAGCTTACAATGAGCAGTTCTTC
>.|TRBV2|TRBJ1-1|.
CASGEKWNTEAFF
TGTGCCAGCGGGGAAAAGTGGAACACTGAAGCTTTCTTT
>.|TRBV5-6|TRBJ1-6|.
CASSLAGSSSYNSPLHF
TGTGCCAGCAGCTTGGCCGGCAGTAGCTCCTATAATTCACCCCTCCACTTT
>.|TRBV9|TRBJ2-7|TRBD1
CASSAGTGGSYEQYF
TGTGCCAGCAGTGCAGGGACAGGGGGCTCCTACGAGCAGTACTTC
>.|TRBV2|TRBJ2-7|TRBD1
CASSSRQDRVLNYEQYF
TGTGCCAGCAGCTCCAGACAGGACAGGGTTTTAAACTACGAGCAGTACTTC
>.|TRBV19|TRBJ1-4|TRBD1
CASSVSGTGGEKLFF
TGTGCCAGTAGTGTGTCCGGGACAGGGGGTGAAAAACTGTTTTTT
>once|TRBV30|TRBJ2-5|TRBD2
CAWSPGLAGIETQYF
TGTGCCTGGAGTCCGGGACTAGCGGGGATAGAGACCCAGTACTTC
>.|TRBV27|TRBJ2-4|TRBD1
CASSTGEGRAKNIQYF
TGTGCCAGCTCGACAGGGGAAGGTCGGGCCAAAAACATTCAGTACTTC
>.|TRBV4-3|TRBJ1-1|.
CASSQVVRDNTGAFF
TGCGCCAGCAGCCAAGTTGTACGGGACAACACGGGAGCTTTCTTT
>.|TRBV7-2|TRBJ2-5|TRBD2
CASSSGSSGGTTQYF
TGTGCCAGCAGCTCAGGTTCTAGCGGGGGGACGACCCAGTACTTC
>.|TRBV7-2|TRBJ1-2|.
CASQNRISNYGYTF
TGTGCCAGCCAAAACAGAATTTCTAACTATGGCTACACCTTC
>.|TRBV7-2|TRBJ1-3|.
CASSLAGTGNTIYF
TGTGCCAGCAGCTTAGCAGGGACCGGAAACACCATATATTTT
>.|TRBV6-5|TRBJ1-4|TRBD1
CASRPTGEVEKLFF
TGTGCCAGCAGACCGACAGGGGAAGTTGAAAAACTGTTTTTT
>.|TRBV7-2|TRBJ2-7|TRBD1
CASSLVLQGAKEQYF
TGTGCCAGCAGCTTAGTACTACAGGGGGCTAAAGAGCAGTACTTC
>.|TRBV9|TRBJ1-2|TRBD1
CASSVVGQGHYGYTF
TGTGCCAGCAGCGTTGTCGGACAGGGTCACTATGGCTACACCTTC
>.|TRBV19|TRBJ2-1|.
CASSMVGGGYNEQFF
TGTGCCAGTAGTATGGTGGGGGGCGGTTACAATGAGCAGTTCTTC
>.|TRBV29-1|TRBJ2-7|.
CSVEDLGDEQYF
TGCAGCGTGGAGGACCTAGGAGACGAGCAGTACTTC
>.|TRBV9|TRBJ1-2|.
CASSALELGNYGYTF
TGTGCCAGCAGCGCTCTTGAGTTGGGAAACTATGGCTACACCTTC